Listed below are T cell receptor beta chains from one sample, sequenced in a study of T-cell memory formation after mild COVID-19. One entry per CDR3 protein results from TCRdb running MiXCR on the 5' RACE reads. Among about 190,000 distinct CDR3 sequences listed, around 18% were seen once. The specimen was PBMCs or a T cell subset sorted from them (not recorded which). The receptors were gathered from an adult woman who had mild COVID-19 (a few samples of this study predate the infection). Cell type and time point are not known. Both conserved end residues are part of each CDR3. The order of the fields is CDR3 DNA, CDR3 protein, D gene, J gene, clone size, V gene. D genes are given only for firm matches. A clone size is listed for some rows: how often the clone was seen (once, few, many), or a class if it is expanded.

cdr3_nt: TGTGCCAGCTCACCATCGGGGACCCAGTACTTC
cdr3_aa: CASSPSGTQYF
d_call: .
j_call: TRBJ2-5
clone_size: .
v_call: TRBV18

cdr3_nt: TGCAGCGTTGTAGCGGGGACAGGGGATTCACCCCTCCACTTT
cdr3_aa: CSVVAGTGDSPLHF
d_call: TRBD1
j_call: TRBJ1-6
clone_size: .
v_call: TRBV29-1

cdr3_nt: TGTGCCAGCAGCTCCACTCGACAGGGGACTAACTATGGCTACACCTTC
cdr3_aa: CASSSTRQGTNYGYTF
d_call: TRBD1
j_call: TRBJ1-2
clone_size: .
v_call: TRBV6-5

cdr3_nt: TGTGCCAGCAGCCCCTCGGTCGCTCCCACTGAAGCTTTCTTT
cdr3_aa: CASSPSVAPTEAFF
d_call: .
j_call: TRBJ1-1
clone_size: many
v_call: TRBV9

cdr3_nt: TGTGCCAGCAGCCCAGGCCGGGGACGCTATGGCTACACCTTC
cdr3_aa: CASSPGRGRYGYTF
d_call: .
j_call: TRBJ1-2
clone_size: .
v_call: TRBV12-3/TRBV12-4

cdr3_nt: TGCGCCAGCAGCCATGGACAGGGGAATTGGGGCACTGAAGCTTTCTTT
cdr3_aa: CASSHGQGNWGTEAFF
d_call: TRBD1
j_call: TRBJ1-1
clone_size: few
v_call: TRBV5-1

cdr3_nt: TGTGCCAGCAGGGGGGGTGACTGGTATAATTCACCCCTCCACTTT
cdr3_aa: CASRGGDWYNSPLHF
d_call: .
j_call: TRBJ1-6
clone_size: few
v_call: TRBV25-1

cdr3_nt: TGTGCCAGCAACCTACCGGGACTCCTGAATGAGCAGTTCTTC
cdr3_aa: CASNLPGLLNEQFF
d_call: .
j_call: TRBJ2-1
clone_size: .
v_call: TRBV7-6

cdr3_nt: TGCGCCAGCCGGGACAGACCCGGTCAGCCCCAGCATTTT
cdr3_aa: CASRDRPGQPQHF
d_call: TRBD1
j_call: TRBJ1-5
clone_size: .
v_call: TRBV5-1

cdr3_nt: TGTGCCAGTAGTATAGTGTTTCGTGGATCGGAAGCTTTCTTT
cdr3_aa: CASSIVFRGSEAFF
d_call: .
j_call: TRBJ1-1
clone_size: .
v_call: TRBV19

cdr3_nt: TGTGCCAGCAGCGCGACAGGGTCCTATCAGCCCCAGCATTTT
cdr3_aa: CASSATGSYQPQHF
d_call: TRBD1
j_call: TRBJ1-5
clone_size: few
v_call: TRBV5-5

cdr3_nt: TGCGCCAGCAGCCAAGATGAGGGTCGCCGGGAGCTGTTTTTT
cdr3_aa: CASSQDEGRRELFF
d_call: .
j_call: TRBJ2-2
clone_size: few
v_call: TRBV4-1

cdr3_nt: TGTGCCAGCTCCTCCTCGGGTAGCGCGACAGATACGCAGTATTTT
cdr3_aa: CASSSSGSATDTQYF
d_call: .
j_call: TRBJ2-3
clone_size: many
v_call: TRBV9

cdr3_nt: TGTGCCAGCAGCTTACTAGAGGGGATTTACAATGAGCAGTTCTTC
cdr3_aa: CASSLLEGIYNEQFF
d_call: .
j_call: TRBJ2-1
clone_size: .
v_call: TRBV7-2

cdr3_nt: TGTGCCAGCAGACGGGACCGGTCGATTTACGAGCAGTACTTC
cdr3_aa: CASRRDRSIYEQYF
d_call: .
j_call: TRBJ2-7
clone_size: .
v_call: TRBV7-2

cdr3_nt: TGTGCCATCAGTGGGACGGGGGGGAACGAGCAGTACTTC
cdr3_aa: CAISGTGGNEQYF
d_call: TRBD2
j_call: TRBJ2-7
clone_size: few
v_call: TRBV10-3

cdr3_nt: TGTGCCAGCAGCTCGAGTGGCGGATCAGGAGGCTACACCTTC
cdr3_aa: CASSSSGGSGGYTF
d_call: .
j_call: TRBJ1-2
clone_size: many
v_call: TRBV7-3

cdr3_nt: TGTGCCAGCAGCAAAATTGGACGGGAGCGCTACGAGCAGTACTTC
cdr3_aa: CASSKIGRERYEQYF
d_call: .
j_call: TRBJ2-7
clone_size: .
v_call: TRBV3-1

cdr3_nt: TGCAGCGTTGATCGAGGTGGAGGGAATGAGCAGTTCTTC
cdr3_aa: CSVDRGGGNEQFF
d_call: .
j_call: TRBJ2-1
clone_size: .
v_call: TRBV29-1

cdr3_nt: TGTGCCAGCAGCCTTGGTCCGGGCGAGCAGTACTTC
cdr3_aa: CASSLGPGEQYF
d_call: .
j_call: TRBJ2-7
clone_size: .
v_call: TRBV3-1

cdr3_nt: TGTGCCACCAGTGCCAAAAACACAGGGGGCAAAAACGAGCAGTACTTC
cdr3_aa: CATSAKNTGGKNEQYF
d_call: TRBD1
j_call: TRBJ2-7
clone_size: few
v_call: TRBV24-1

cdr3_nt: TGCAGTGCTACGGGACTCAAGGGTTCCCCCCGGGATTCACCCCTCCACTTT
cdr3_aa: CSATGLKGSPRDSPLHF
d_call: .
j_call: TRBJ1-6
clone_size: few
v_call: TRBV20-1

cdr3_nt: TGTGCCAGCAGCCCTACGACGGGACTCCTGAACACTGAAGCTTTCTTT
cdr3_aa: CASSPTTGLLNTEAFF
d_call: .
j_call: TRBJ1-1
clone_size: few
v_call: TRBV14

cdr3_nt: TGTGCCAGCAGTTTGTCTAGCGGAAACATTCAGTACTTC
cdr3_aa: CASSLSSGNIQYF
d_call: TRBD2
j_call: TRBJ2-4
clone_size: .
v_call: TRBV12-3/TRBV12-4

cdr3_nt: TGCAGTGCTTCCCCGGGTCTACTAGCGGGGGTATCTGGGGCCAACGTCCTGACTTTC
cdr3_aa: CSASPGLLAGVSGANVLTF
d_call: TRBD2
j_call: TRBJ2-6
clone_size: .
v_call: TRBV20-1

cdr3_nt: TGCGCCAGCGGGGAGGGGCAGATGCAGTTCTTC
cdr3_aa: CASGEGQMQFF
d_call: TRBD2
j_call: TRBJ2-1
clone_size: .
v_call: TRBV5-1

cdr3_nt: TGTGCCAGCAGTTTTGCCAATCAGCCCCAGCATTTT
cdr3_aa: CASSFANQPQHF
d_call: .
j_call: TRBJ1-5
clone_size: .
v_call: TRBV12-3/TRBV12-4

cdr3_nt: TGCAGTGCTAGAAATCGGGGAGGGGGGATACTGGCTGAAGCTTTCTTT
cdr3_aa: CSARNRGGGILAEAFF
d_call: .
j_call: TRBJ1-1
clone_size: .
v_call: TRBV20-1